This T cell receptor beta chain was obtained from a study of shared clonotypes between healthy human individuals. CD4+ cell separation produced CD45RA+ naive and CD45RA-negative memory subsets. Concerning this clone itself: This sample includes further DNA sequences coding for the same CDR3.

Germline V lookup: CDR1 SGHNT, CDR2 YYREEE (reference sequence). V was clipped by 4 bases and J by 4 bases; unmatched bases: 6. The length of the CDR3 is 14 residues. Per sorted-subset replicate PCR, input was around 220 ng DNA, representing 30,000 or so T cell genomes. TCRdb's table, derived via immunoSEQ multiplex PCR, lists solely in-frame clones and lacks some. This sample yields over a million clones, of which roughly 96% are seen a single time; approximately 1% belongs to the top ten. The sequenced sample was naive CD4+ T cells sorted from blood. Documented subset: CD45RA+ positively selected. V and J are TRBV5-4 and TRBJ2-7; 9 bases are shared with TRBD1. The clonotype comes from a man aged 30 to 39 in good health. CDR3 amino acids: CASSQGQGRYEQYF. CDR3 in DNA: TGTGCCAGCAGCCAGGGACAGGGAAGGTACGAGCAGTACTTC. The full variable domain, rest sourced from reference TRBV5-4 and TRBJ2-7, is ETGVTQSPTHLIKTRGQQVTLRCSSQSGHNTVSWYQQALGQGPQFIFQYYREEENGRGNFPPRFSGLQFPNYSSELNVNALELDDSALYLCASSQGQGRYEQYFGPGTRLTVT.